This T cell receptor (beta chain) was sequenced during a study of T cell changes during pregnancy in multiple sclerosis. This CDR3 is built from 14 residues. Trimming at V came to 4 bases and at J to 2 bases, leaving 2 bases not matched to a gene. In germline, CDR1 is MNHEY, CDR2 SMNVEV (reference sequence). TCRdb's copy holds only in-frame clones and misses some; the assay was immunoSEQ multiplex PCR. The table shows more than 50,000 clones, with roughly 94% occurring only once. The chain uses TRBV27 and TRBJ2-7; 10 bases line up with TRBD2. The sequencing here drew on CD8+ T cells from peripheral blood mononuclear cells, taken after pregnancy. The receptor was derived from a female donor with multiple sclerosis, enrolled in a pregnancy study. CDR3 in amino acids: CASSSGTSAYEQYF. The DNA for the CDR3 is TGTGCCAGCAGTTCCGGGACTAGCGCCTACGAGCAGTACTTC.